This T cell receptor (beta chain) was captured in a study of T cell responses to AZD1222 COVID-19 vaccine. Findings of the study overall: Researchers took repertoire samples only after the peak T cell response had come. Clonal diversity was possibly underestimated, and the donors were mostly white British, with more females.

From germline, CDR1 is MNHEY and CDR2 SVGEGT. Trimming left V 4 bases short and J 7 bases short, with 20 bases between. This CDR3 is built from 16 residues. Some clones are missing from TCRdb's copy, which holds only in-frame ones; the method was immunoSEQ multiplex PCR. The sample consists of fewer than 150,000 clones, 80% to 95% of them appearing once. A note on this clone: Its antigen is not identified.

The sequences come from peripheral blood, collected on day 0 of AZD1222 vaccination. The clonotype comes from an adult in good health. The chain uses TRBV6-2 or TRBV6-3 and TRBJ1-5; TRBD1 is a possible D gene (6 bases). This CDR3 is CASSSFKPGVWQPQHF. The CDR3 nucleotides read TGTGCCAGCAGTTCGTTCAAGCCAGGGGTATGGCAGCCCCAGCATTTT.